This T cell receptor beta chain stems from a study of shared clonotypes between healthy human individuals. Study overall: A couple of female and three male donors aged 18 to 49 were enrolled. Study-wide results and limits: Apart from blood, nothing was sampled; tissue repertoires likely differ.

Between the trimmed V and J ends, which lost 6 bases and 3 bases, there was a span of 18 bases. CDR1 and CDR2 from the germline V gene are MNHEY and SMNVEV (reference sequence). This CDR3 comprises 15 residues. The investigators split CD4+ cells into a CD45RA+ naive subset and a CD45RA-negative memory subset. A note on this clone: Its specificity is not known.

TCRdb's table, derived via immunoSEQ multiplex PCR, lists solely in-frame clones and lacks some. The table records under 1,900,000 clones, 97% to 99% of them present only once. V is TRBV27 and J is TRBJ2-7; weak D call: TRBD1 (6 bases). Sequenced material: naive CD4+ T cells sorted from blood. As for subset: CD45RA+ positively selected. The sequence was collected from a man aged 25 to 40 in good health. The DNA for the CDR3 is TGTGCCAGCAGACCCGGCCTGAGGGGGATCTACGAGCAGTACTTC. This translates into CASRPGLRGIYEQYF.